This T cell receptor beta chain comes out of a study of molecular identifiers for immune sequencing clone quantification. Notes on the study in general: Clones that had above 20 RNA copies took up over 99% of effector molecules but under 1% in naive cells.

TCRdb recomputed calls from the PCR reads with MiXCR, one row per CDR3 protein. The table lists about half a million distinct CDR3 sequences, less than 30% of them singletons, with around 0.76% in the top ten. This clonotype was seen at least ten times. The antigen remains undetermined. This receptor was taken from a human donor in good health. Some libraries in this study had Jurkat cell RNA spiked in. The sample taken for sequencing was naive CD8+ T cells from blood, with Jurkat cell RNA spiked in. Subset meaning: FACS-sorted CD8+CD4-CCR7+CD45RA+ naive T cells.

The CDR3 reads CASFPNVGNTIYF. The CDR3 coding sequence is TGTGCCAGCTTCCCCAACGTGGGAAACACCATATATTTT. V and J are TRBV12-3 or TRBV12-4 and TRBJ1-3; no firm D call. The CDR3 length is 13 residues. Trimming removed 8 bases at V and 4 bases at J, with 12 bases between.